The entry below describes one T cell receptor (beta chain). The entry originates in a study of T cell responses to AZD1222 COVID-19 vaccine. Germline V gives CDR1 LGHNT, CDR2 FRNRAP. Trimming removed 5 bases from V and 2 bases from J; junction bases left unmatched: 3. The CDR3 has 14 residues. Repertoires were generated with immunoSEQ multiplex PCR, while TCRdb's copy carries only in-frame clones and drops some. Of some 180,000 clones listed, around 90% were seen once; the top ten hold less than 2.5%. The chain combines TRBV12-5 with TRBJ1-2, with 9 nucleotides matching TRBD1. Here the sequenced sample was peripheral blood, taken 28 days after the second AZD1222 dose. The source is an adult who received the AZD1222 COVID-19 vaccine. The CDR3 loop is CASGTGQGNYGYTF. The CDR3 nucleotides read TGTGCTAGTGGTACGGGACAGGGCAACTATGGCTACACCTTC.